Listed below are T cell receptor beta chains from one sample, sequenced in a study of cytomegalovirus exposure and HLA in healthy donors. TCRdb's copy holds only in-frame clones and misses some; the assay was immunoSEQ multiplex PCR. The sample has some 130,000 clones; approximately 92% are singletons. The sample comprised PBMCs. These receptor sequences come from a woman under 30 in good health and CMV-seronegative. CDR3s leave out the opening cysteine and the closing phenylalanine or tryptophan.

v_gene: TRBV20-1; CDR3aa: SAARTGELF
v_gene: TRBV2; CDR3aa: ASDRLRSHNYGYT
v_gene: TRBV4-1; CDR3aa: ASSHDSQETQY
v_gene: TRBV18; CDR3aa: ASSAQRYNEQF
v_gene: TRBV11-2; CDR3aa: ASSLARGSYEQY
v_gene: TRBV5-1; CDR3aa: ASSIGHSNYGYT
v_gene: TRBV5-1; CDR3aa: ASSLTEYNEQF
v_gene: TRBV10-1; CDR3aa: ASRPGTGSHEQY
v_gene: TRBV7-2; CDR3aa: ASSWQGLELLH
v_gene: TRBV2; CDR3aa: ASRDLAGGPGEQF
v_gene: TRBV7-9; CDR3aa: ASSTLGGAHEKLF
v_gene: TRBV5-5; CDR3aa: ASSLEGASYEQY
v_gene: TRBV7-7; CDR3aa: ASSLGLAGDTGELF
v_gene: TRBV11-2; CDR3aa: ASSSPTTGLINYGYT
v_gene: TRBV15; CDR3aa: ATSRGGGLREKLF
v_gene: TRBV9; CDR3aa: ASSVGTSGGATDEQF
v_gene: TRBV25-1; CDR3aa: ASSEYFGGFKGNTIY
v_gene: TRBV6-1; CDR3aa: ASSESLGARQPQH
v_gene: TRBV4-1; CDR3aa: ASSQATVSTTYEQY
v_gene: TRBV5-1; CDR3aa: ASKRDNQETQY
v_gene: TRBV11-2; CDR3aa: ASSLPKGKFSEAF
v_gene: TRBV2; CDR3aa: ASSALAGDYNEQF
v_gene: TRBV7-9; CDR3aa: ASSSISPLH
v_gene: TRBV27; CDR3aa: ASHRWGVEETQY
v_gene: TRBV5-6; CDR3aa: ASSLYNVISADEQY
v_gene: TRBV5-1; CDR3aa: ASSLLQGPLVNTEAF
v_gene: TRBV2; CDR3aa: ASSLLEAGNTIY
v_gene: TRBV19; CDR3aa: ASSLEGANGNTIY
v_gene: TRBV5-4; CDR3aa: ASSLKQTGNLYGYT
v_gene: TRBV9; CDR3aa: ASSVGQYNSPLH
v_gene: TRBV5-1; CDR3aa: ASSLEAGAPNEQF
v_gene: TRBV27; CDR3aa: ASSWDRENSPLH
v_gene: TRBV18; CDR3aa: ASSPRTGDMDGYT
v_gene: TRBV7-6; CDR3aa: ASSLGTGREKLF
v_gene: TRBV5-1; CDR3aa: ASSGRDTGYT
v_gene: TRBV12-5; CDR3aa: ASGLGTGELF
v_gene: TRBV6-6; CDR3aa: ASRAESTEAF
v_gene: TRBV5-6; CDR3aa: ASSPDPGETQY
v_gene: TRBV19; CDR3aa: ASNTGATYTDTQY
v_gene: TRBV6-1; CDR3aa: ASRGLVGRADEQY
v_gene: TRBV25-1; CDR3aa: AGRGRDSTDTQY